Following are 26 T cell receptor beta chains from one sample sequenced in a study of regulatory T cells in long-lasting Graves disease. The time point was: newly diagnosed GD, antithyroid drugs for less than 3 months. PBMC-derived RNA was used for the TCR library. iRepertoire HTBI primers and Arm-PCR of CDR3 regions built TCR beta libraries. One entry per CDR3 protein results from TCRdb running MiXCR on the multiplex PCR reads. The sample holds 400,000 to 650,000 distinct CDR3 sequences, about 16% seen once. These data are also associated with another study on T cells in Graves' hyperthyroidism and ophthalmopathy.

The sample in question was peripheral blood mononuclear cells (PBMCs), obtained at new diagnosis, from a patient treated with antithyroid drugs. The receptors were gathered from a woman aged 35-65 years with Graves disease.

This clonotype was counted at least ten times. J is TRBJ2-5 and V is TRBV28; 9 bases match TRBD1. The CDR3 is 14 residues long. J gave up 5 bases and V 3 bases, and 4 bases lay outside the gene matches. CDR1 and CDR2 (germline): MDHEN, SYDVKM. The CDR3 DNA follows: TGTGCCAGCAGTTTGCTGGGACAGGGTGAGACCCAGTACTTC. Its protein product is CASSLLGQGETQYF.

This clonotype appeared many times. The V and J genes are TRBV5-1 and TRBJ2-4, with D perhaps matching TRBD1 or TRBD2 (5 bases each). Trimming took 4 bases from V and 4 from J, leaving 15 bases between them. This CDR3 has 15 residues. CDR1 and CDR2 from the germline V gene are SGHRS and YFSETQ. CDR3 region: CASSVGSEGKNIQYF. The CDR3 nucleotides are TGCGCCAGCAGCGTAGGTAGTGAGGGGAAAAACATTCAGTACTTC.

This clonotype came up many times. V usage is TRBV5-1 and J usage is TRBJ2-7, with 7 bases aligning to TRBD1. V shed 7 bases and J 1 base; nucleotides not matched to a gene: 5. CDR1 and CDR2 (germline): SGHRS, YFSETQ. The CDR3 is made up of 13 amino acids. The CDR3 is CASATGTSYEQYF. The CDR3 DNA reads as TGCGCCAGCGCGACAGGGACGTCCTACGAGCAGTACTTC.

This clonotype turned up a few times. This sequence joins TRBV28 and TRBJ1-3; no clear D. The CDR3 sequence is 14 residues long. Germline V CDR1 and CDR2: MDHEN, SYDVKM. Deletions cut 2 bases from V and 4 bases from J, with 9 bases between. The CDR3 protein is CASSLEVSGNTIYF. The CDR3 DNA follows: TGTGCCAGCAGTTTAGAGGTTTCAGGAAACACCATATATTTT.

The table lists this clonotype with many counts. V gene TRBV2 combines with J gene TRBJ2-7, with D possibly being TRBD1 (6 bases). Germline V gene sequence: CDR1 SNHLY, CDR2 FYNNEI. This CDR3 has 13 residues. V was trimmed by 8 bases and J by 0 bases, leaving 11 bases between them. The CDR3 region is CASGTGSSYEQYF. The CDR3 DNA is TGTGCCAGCGGAACAGGGTCCTCCTACGAGCAGTACTTC.

A few counts support this clonotype. The genes are TRBV4-1 and TRBJ1-1, with TRBD1 as a possible D gene (5 bases). Trimming stripped 1 base from V and 0 bases from J, with 9 bases between. CDR1 and CDR2 (germline): MGHRA, YSYEKL. This CDR3 is 15 amino acids long. CDR3 DNA: TGCGCCAGCAGCCAAGGACAGAGCTTGAACACTGAAGCTTTCTTT. Its translation is CASSQGQSLNTEAFF.

In this sample, this clonotype turned up many times. The V call is TRBV6-1, the J call TRBJ1-1; 7 bases match TRBD1. J lost 5 bases, V lost 6 bases, and 9 bases had no gene match. Germline CDR1 is MNHNS and CDR2 is SASEGT. The CDR3 has 14 amino acids. CDR3 sequence: CASRARDRGTEAFF. CDR3 coding DNA: TGTGCCAGCAGGGCCAGGGACAGAGGGACTGAAGCTTTCTTT.

This clonotype has just a few counts. The junction does not match germline at one end; this may be a read error. The chain recombines TRBV5-1 with TRBJ1-5; 8 nucleotides align to TRBD1. This CDR3 region has 14 residues. Per germline, CDR1 SGHRS and CDR2 YFSETQ. CDR3 DNA: TGCGCCGGCAGCCCGGGACAGGGCAATCAGCCCCAGCATTTT. It specifies CAGSPGQGNQPQHF.

This clonotype was seen a handful of times. The V and J genes are TRBV12-3 or TRBV12-4 and TRBJ1-1, with unresolved D. The V end was cut by 3 bases, the J end by 0 bases, with 11 bases between. This CDR3 comprises 15 residues. The CDR3 DNA sequence: TGTGCCAGCAGTTTGCGCAGTTTGATGAACACTGAAGCTTTCTTT. This translates into CASSLRSLMNTEAFF.

This clonotype was seen at least ten times. This chain links TRBV7-3 with TRBJ1-1; tentative D call: TRBD1 (6 bases). V gave up 8 bases and J gave up 4 bases, with 14 bases separating them. Germline lookup yields CDR1 SGHTA and CDR2 FQGTGA. CDR3 length: 13 amino acids. CDR3 nucleotides: TGTGCCAGCGGAAGGACAGCAACCACTGAAGCTTTCTTT. Its protein product is CASGRTATTEAFF. The variable domain in full, completed from reference TRBV7-3 and TRBJ1-1, reads GAGVSQTPSNKVTEKGKYVELRCDPISGHTALYWYRQSLGQGPEFLIYFQGTGAADDSGLPNDRFFAVRPEGSVSTLKIQRTERGDSAVYLCASGRTATTEAFFGQGTRLTVV.

The chain employs TRBV5-5 and TRBJ1-1; 7 nucleotides line up with TRBD1. The trim removed 3 bases at V and 1 base at J, leaving 6 bases unmatched. The germline V gene encodes CDR1 SGHKS and CDR2 YYEKEE (reference sequence). This CDR3 contains 15 residues. The CDR3 DNA sequence: TGTGCCAGCAGCTACAACGACAGGGAGAACACTGAAGCTTTCTTT. Translation: CASSYNDRENTEAFF.

This clonotype was seen many times. The chain recombines TRBV6-1 with TRBJ2-5; 8 bases agree with TRBD2. Germline V gives CDR1 MNHNS, CDR2 SASEGT. The CDR3 contains 16 residues. The V segment lost 6 bases and the J segment 3 bases; nucleotides outside the gene matches: 12. The CDR3 loop is CASSTRAGVIKETQYF. CDR3 DNA: TGTGCCAGCAGCACAAGAGCGGGGGTGATCAAAGAGACCCAGTACTTC.

The chain joins TRBV5-4 to TRBJ2-1, with a tentative D call TRBD1 (6 bases). The CDR3 length is 15 residues. Germline CDR1 is SGHNT and CDR2 is YYREEE (reference sequence). V was clipped by 0 bases and J by 4 bases, with 11 bases between them. DNA for the CDR3: TGTGCCAGCAGCTTGGAGGGACAACTATACAATGAGCAGTTCTTC. Translation: CASSLEGQLYNEQFF.

V usage is TRBV3-1 and J usage is TRBJ2-2; a weak D match, TRBD2 (6 bases). The V gene lost 0 bases and the J gene lost 7 bases, with 15 bases spanning the gap. The CDR3 loop spans 16 amino acids. CDR1 is LGHDT, CDR2 YNNKEL, per germline (reference sequence). The CDR3 is CASSQDGAGPGGELFF. The CDR3 nucleotides read TGTGCCAGCAGCCAAGACGGAGCGGGCCCGGGCGGGGAGCTGTTTTTT.

This clonotype was picked up a small number of times. It may be a read error: a sequence one base away is much more abundant. The chain combines TRBV11-2 with TRBJ2-7; D is undetermined. In germline, CDR1 is SGHAT, CDR2 FQNNGV. There are 13 residues in the CDR3. Here the CDR3 DNA reads TGTGCCAGCAGCTTAGAGCCATTCTACGAGCAGCACTTC. Translated: CASSLEPFYEQHF.

A few counts support this clonotype. J is TRBJ2-7 and V is TRBV7-9, with 8 bases lining up with TRBD1. This CDR3 spans 15 amino acids. With 4 bases clipped from V and 7 bases from J, the junction kept 12 bases outside the gene matches. The germline V gene encodes CDR1 SEHNR and CDR2 FQNEAQ (reference sequence). The CDR3 here is CASSSGTGIRYEQYF. The CDR3 nucleotides are TGTGCCAGCAGCTCCGGGACAGGAATACGTTATGAGCAGTACTTC. Looking up the rest from reference TRBV7-9 and TRBJ2-7 gives the full variable domain: DTGVSQNPRHKITKRGQNVTFRCDPISEHNRLYWYRQTLGQGPEFLTYFQNEAQLEKSRLLSDRFSAERPKGSFSTLEIQRTEQGDSAMYLCASSSGTGIRYEQYFGPGTRLTVT.

At least ten counts were recorded for this clonotype. The chain has TRBV14 and TRBJ2-2; D gene uncertain. This CDR3 has 13 amino acids. Trimming took 0 bases from V and 3 from J, leaving 2 bases between them. The V gene's germline CDR1 is SGHDN and CDR2 FVKESK. Here the CDR3 reads CASSQEYTGELFF. CDR3 nucleotide sequence: TGTGCCAGCAGCCAAGAGTACACCGGGGAGCTGTTTTTT.

This chain connects TRBV9 to TRBJ2-1; no definite D call. Per the germline V gene, CDR1 is SGDLS and CDR2 is YYNGEE. The CDR3 is 15 residues long. The V gene lost 2 bases and the J gene lost 0 bases, with 9 bases spanning the gap. The chain's CDR3 is CASSVVQSSYNEQFF. The CDR3 DNA sequence: TGTGCCAGCAGCGTCGTACAAAGCTCCTACAATGAGCAGTTCTTC.

This clonotype was counted at least ten times. The rearrangement joins TRBV12-3 or TRBV12-4 to TRBJ2-3, with a weak D call TRBD1 (6 bases). The CDR3 extends over 12 amino acids. Trimming cost V 7 bases and J 5 bases, with 10 bases left between them. The CDR3 DNA is TGTGCCAGCAACCAAGGGGGAGATACGCAGTATTTT. Protein sequence: CASNQGGDTQYF.

CDR3 loop: CASSQESTQVNSPLHF. In DNA, the CDR3 is TGTGCCAGCAGCCAAGAGAGTACGCAGGTTAATTCACCCCTCCACTTT. This chain uses TRBV4-2 with TRBJ1-6; D uncertain. Trimming removed 0 bases at V and 6 bases at J, with 12 bases between. CDR1 and CDR2 from the germline V gene are LGHNA and YNFKEQ. The CDR3 spans 16 residues.

J is TRBJ1-5 and V is TRBV19; the D gene is possibly TRBD1 (5 bases). The CDR3 loop spans 15 amino acids. V lost 7 bases and J lost 7, with 20 bases in between. Germline V gene lookup returns CDR1 LNHDA and CDR2 SQIVND (reference sequence). For the CDR3, the DNA is TGTGCCAGTACTCGCGTAACGGGGCGGGAACAGCCCCAGCATTTT. Protein product: CASTRVTGREQPQHF.

The chain joins TRBV4-2 to TRBJ2-2, with TRBD2 matching over 12 bases. The CDR3 sequence is 18 residues long. The germline V gene encodes CDR1 LGHNA and CDR2 YNFKEQ. V shed 8 bases and J 3 bases; nucleotides not matched to a gene: 13. The CDR3, as DNA: TGTGCCAGCGCCTCGCGGCTAGCGGGGGGGCCGGACACCGGGGAGCTGTTTTTT. It encodes CASASRLAGGPDTGELFF.

This clonotype was counted a few times. The chain employs TRBV5-1 and TRBJ2-5; 8 bases line up with TRBD2. V lost 0 bases to trimming and J lost 3 bases; unmatched junction nucleotides: 4. The CDR3 has 15 residues. CDR1 is SGHRS and CDR2 is YFSETQ in the germline V gene. CDR3 sequence reads: CASSLAPGLEETQYF. As DNA, the CDR3 is TGCGCCAGCAGCTTGGCCCCGGGACTAGAAGAGACCCAGTACTTC. Filled out from reference TRBV5-1 and TRBJ2-5, the complete variable domain reads KAGVTQTPRYLIKTRGQQVTLSCSPISGHRSVSWYQQTPGQGLQFLFEYFSETQRNKGNFPGRFSGRQFSNSRSEMNVSTLELGDSALYLCASSLAPGLEETQYFGPGTRLLVL.

The sample holds many counts of this clonotype. This rearrangement joins TRBV9 to TRBJ2-1, with 7 bases fitting TRBD1. The length of the CDR3 is 17 residues. J gave up 5 bases and V 4 bases, and 15 bases lay outside the gene matches. Germline CDR1 and CDR2: SGDLS and YYNGEE. The chain's CDR3 is CASSTRQGLFYDNEQFF. DNA for the CDR3: TGTGCCAGCAGCACCCGACAGGGATTGTTTTACGACAATGAGCAGTTCTTC.

With respect to this clonotype: This may be a read error, as it is one base from a much larger clone. This sequence joins TRBV29-1 and TRBJ1-1, with 8 bases fitting TRBD1. The CDR3 contains 13 residues. The V gene's germline CDR1 is SQVTM and CDR2 ANQGSEA. Trimming cost V 3 bases and J 1 base; bases outside gene matches: 1. The CDR3 loop reads CSVEGQENTEAFF. In DNA, the CDR3 is TGCAGCGTTGAGGGACAGGAGAACACTGAAGCTTTCTTT.

This clonotype showed up just a few times. The rearrangement links TRBV19 to TRBJ2-7; the D gene is possibly TRBD2 (6 bases). V lost 5 bases, J lost 6 bases, and 14 bases lay in between. Germline-derived CDR1 and CDR2 are LNHDA and SQIVND (reference sequence). This CDR3 has 13 amino acids. CDR3 region: CASSQTPGGEQYF. DNA for the CDR3: TGTGCCAGTAGTCAGACTCCCGGGGGCGAGCAGTACTTC. The complete variable domain, with remaining parts taken from reference TRBV19 and TRBJ2-7, reads DGGITQSPKYLFRKEGQNVTLSCEQNLNHDAMYWYRQDPGQGLRLIYYSQIVNDFQKGDIAEGYSVSREKKESFPLTVTSAQKNPTAFYLCASSQTPGGEQYFGPGTRLTVT.